The clone carrying this TCR beta chain was recorded at least ten times. This entry belongs to a study of T-cell reconstitution after alpha-beta-depleted transplantation in children. Unique molecular identifiers were used to barcode this TCRbeta library. One entry per CDR3 protein, called by TCRdb with MiXCR from the PCR reads. The sample records over 300,000 distinct CDR3 sequences, about a tenth being singletons. The CDR3 has 15 amino acids. J gave up 5 bases and V 1 base, and 7 bases lay outside the gene matches. The germline V gene has CDR1 SGHRS and CDR2 YFSETQ. The chain combines TRBV5-1 with TRBJ2-3, with 7 bases that match TRBD1. This material consisted of PBMCs from the stem cell graft donor, taken from the stem cell graft. The receptor was derived from a human donor who donated a stem cell graft to a child with acute lymphoblastic leukemia. The CDR3 loop reads CASSLLGGELDTQYF. CDR3 nucleotides: TGCGCCAGCAGCTTGCTAGGGGGCGAGTTAGATACGCAGTATTTT.